The 6 T cell receptor beta chains below all came from one sample that was sequenced in a study of control samples from healthy donors and cancer patients. Measured with immunoSEQ multiplex PCR; TCRdb has only the in-frame clones, and not every one. The sample holds about 160,000 clones, roughly 93% seen once. Material for sequencing was blood. Receptors were obtained from a man between 18 and 29 years old in good health.

This clone was observed a handful of times. CDR3 sequence reads: CASSFGQTMNTEAFF. The CDR3 region has the DNA TGTGCCAGCAGCTTCGGGCAGACGATGAACACTGAAGCTTTCTTT. The chain combines TRBV13 with TRBJ1-1, with no clear D. The CDR3 is 15 amino acids. Germline CDR1 is PRHDT and CDR2 is FYEKMQ (reference sequence). Between the trimmed V and J ends, which lost 3 bases and 0 bases, there was a span of 11 bases.

The chain recombines TRBV3-1 (or the pseudogene TRBV3-2) with TRBJ2-5; 7 bases map to TRBD2. There are 17 residues in the CDR3. Germline V gene lookup returns CDR1 LGHDT and CDR2 YNNKEL (reference sequence). The V segment lost 6 bases and the J segment 5 bases; nucleotides outside the gene matches: 18. Written as DNA, the CDR3 is TGTGCCAGCAGTTCCCCCACGGCGGGGGACCTGGCGGAGACCCAGTACTTC. This translates into CASSSPTAGDLAETQYF.

The chain couples TRBV11-3 to TRBJ2-2; D perhaps matches TRBD1 (6 bases). The germline V gene has CDR1 SGHNT and CDR2 YENEEA. V lost 7 bases, J lost 5 bases, and 11 bases lay in between. The CDR3 is made up of 13 amino acids. The CDR3 is CASKDQGTGELFF. The CDR3 DNA follows: TGTGCCAGCAAGGATCAGGGGACCGGGGAGCTGTTTTTT.

The chain has TRBV11-1 and TRBJ2-1, with D hard to call. Germline-derived CDR1 and CDR2 are SGHAT and FQDESV (reference sequence). The CDR3 spans 15 residues. V shed 4 bases and J shed 0 bases, with 10 bases lying between them. CDR3 region: CASSSVESSYNEQFF. CDR3 coding DNA: TGTGCCAGCAGCTCAGTGGAGAGCTCCTACAATGAGCAGTTCTTC.

Only a few counts were recorded for this clone. The chain links TRBV5-5 to TRBJ2-7; 7 nucleotides match TRBD2. V gave up 2 bases and J gave up 6 bases; unmatched junction bases: 11. This CDR3 is 15 amino acids long. Per the germline V gene, CDR1 is SGHKS and CDR2 is YYEKEE (reference sequence). The CDR3 spells CASSLGIAGAREQYF. The CDR3 coding sequence is TGTGCCAGCAGCTTAGGAATTGCGGGAGCTCGCGAGCAGTACTTC. Drawing the rest from reference TRBV5-5 and TRBJ2-7, the complete variable domain is DAGVTQSPTHLIKTRGQQVTLRCSPISGHKSVSWYQQVLGQGPQFIFQYYEKEERGRGNFPDRFSARQFPNYSSELNVNALLLGDSALYLCASSLGIAGAREQYFGPGTRLTVT.

The chain recombines TRBV28 with TRBJ1-5; D may be TRBD1 (6 bases). V gave up 6 bases and J gave up 6 bases, with 15 bases separating them. The CDR3 loop spans 14 amino acids. Germline assignment: CDR1 MDHEN and CDR2 SYDVKM. In DNA form, the CDR3 reads TGTGCCAGCAGGGCAGGGGTAAAGCCTCAGCCCCAGCATTTT. This translates into CASRAGVKPQPQHF.